This TCR beta chain was found in a study of T cell repertoires in cytomegalovirus infection (dated by TCRdb to 2018 to 2020). For the wider study: Donor HLA type was relevant to the analysis, as public TCR beta signatures indicated carriage of CMV infection together with the matching HLA type. General findings and caveats noted by the study authors: Cumulative frequency of public TCR beta family members discriminated carriers of CMV infection plus the relevant HLA type in this cohort and an independent approximately 340-donor cohort. The ex vivo response was dominated by HLA-C-restricted CMV-specific TCR beta clonotypes, which also provided the single most frequent clonotype in two of eight donors.

Sequencing was carried out with an Illumina HiSeq 1500. TCRdb trimmed the raw reads at Q25, called clones with MiXCR and kept productive beta chains. Duplicate CDR3 protein sequences are folded into a single record with the most common DNA and genes. The sample table lists almost 500,000 distinct CDR3 sequences, around 10% of them with a count of one. The leading ten clones occupy roughly 10% of the sample. This clonotype was seen many times. Its cognate antigen has yet to be identified. Qualities for individual bases were not recorded, and no much larger clone is one base off. The junction shows trimming of 3 bases on V and 8 bases on J, plus 18 bases between the germline ends. From cysteine to phenylalanine, the CDR3 is 15 amino acids long. Here the CDR3 DNA is all that survives: 45 bases in frame from base 1. In the germline V gene, CDR1 corresponds to SGHTA and CDR2 to FQGTGA.

This receptor chain uses TRBV7-3 and TRBJ2-3; TRBD2 is a weak D gene call, 6 bases matching. The sequence came from a human donor in good health (CMV status not recorded). Some clones in this sample may be carry-over from other donors' samples. The specimen sequenced was PBMCs. The CDR3 protein: CASSFTSGLSGTQYF. The base sequence is TGTGCCAGCAGCTTTACTTCGGGACTTTCCGGTACGCAGTATTTT.